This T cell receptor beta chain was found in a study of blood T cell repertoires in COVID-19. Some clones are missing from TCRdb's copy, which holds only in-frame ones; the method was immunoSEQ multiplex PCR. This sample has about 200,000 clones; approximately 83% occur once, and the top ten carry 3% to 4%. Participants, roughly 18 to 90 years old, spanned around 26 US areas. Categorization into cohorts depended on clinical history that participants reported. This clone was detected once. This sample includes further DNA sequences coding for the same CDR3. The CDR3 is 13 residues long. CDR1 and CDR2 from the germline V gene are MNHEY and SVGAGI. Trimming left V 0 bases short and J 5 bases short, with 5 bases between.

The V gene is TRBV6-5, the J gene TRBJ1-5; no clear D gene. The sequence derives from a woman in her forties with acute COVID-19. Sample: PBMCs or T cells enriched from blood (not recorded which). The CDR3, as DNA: TGTGCCAGCAGTTACTCGAGGTATCAGCCCCAGCATTTT. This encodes CASSYSRYQPQHF.